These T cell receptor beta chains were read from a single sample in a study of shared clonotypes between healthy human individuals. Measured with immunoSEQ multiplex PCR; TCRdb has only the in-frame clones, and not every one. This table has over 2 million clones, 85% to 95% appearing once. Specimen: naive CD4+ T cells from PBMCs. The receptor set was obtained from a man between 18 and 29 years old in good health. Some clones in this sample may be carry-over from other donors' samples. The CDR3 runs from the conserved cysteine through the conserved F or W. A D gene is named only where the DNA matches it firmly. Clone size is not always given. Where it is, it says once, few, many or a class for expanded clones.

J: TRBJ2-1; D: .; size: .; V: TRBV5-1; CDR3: CASSLGGHNEQFF; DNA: TGCGCCAGCAGCTTGGGAGGACACAATGAGCAGTTCTTC
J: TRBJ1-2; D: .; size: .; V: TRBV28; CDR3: CASSPLDRNYGYTF; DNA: TGTGCCAGCAGTCCCCTTGACAGGAACTATGGCTACACCTTC
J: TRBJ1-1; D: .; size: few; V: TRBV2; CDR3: CASSEIQGTTEAFF; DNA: TGTGCCAGCAGTGAAATACAGGGAACCACTGAAGCTTTCTTT
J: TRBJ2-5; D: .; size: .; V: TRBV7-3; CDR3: CASSRAKQETQYF; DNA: TGTGCCAGCAGCCGAGCGAAACAAGAGACCCAGTACTTC
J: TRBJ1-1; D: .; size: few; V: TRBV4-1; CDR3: CASSQDQLGNTEAFF; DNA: TGCGCCAGCAGCCAAGATCAACTGGGGAACACTGAAGCTTTCTTT
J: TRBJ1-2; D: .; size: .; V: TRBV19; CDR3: CAPERRGAFGGYTF; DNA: TGTGCCCCAGAAAGGAGGGGGGCGTTCGGCGGCTACACCTTC
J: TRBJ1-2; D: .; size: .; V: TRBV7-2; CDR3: CASSPHTGQYYGYTF; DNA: TGTGCCAGCAGCCCCCACACTGGACAGTACTATGGCTACACCTTC
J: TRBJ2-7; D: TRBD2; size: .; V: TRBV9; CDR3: CASSVLSGLAGDEQYF; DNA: TGTGCCAGCAGCGTACTTTCGGGTCTAGCGGGAGACGAGCAGTACTTC
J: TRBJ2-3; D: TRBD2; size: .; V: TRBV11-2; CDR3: CASSTGTSGSASTDTQYF; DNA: TGTGCCAGCAGTACGGGGACTAGCGGGAGCGCCAGCACAGATACGCAGTATTTT
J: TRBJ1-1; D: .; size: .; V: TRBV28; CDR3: CASRGHDSPGDTEAFF; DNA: TGTGCCAGCAGGGGGCATGACAGTCCAGGCGACACTGAAGCTTTCTTT
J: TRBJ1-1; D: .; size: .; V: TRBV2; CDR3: CASSDRWNTEAFF; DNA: TGTGCCAGCAGTGACAGATGGAACACTGAAGCTTTCTTT